A single sample gave rise to the 21 T cell receptor beta chains below, sequenced in a study of siplizumab effects on memory and regulatory T cells (dated by TCRdb to 2018 to 2020). Library preparation used the immunoSEQ multiplex PCR assay. TCRdb took over this immuneACCESS table, retaining in-frame rearrangements with V and J assigned. Such tables are incomplete; in checked studies, under half of the missing clones stem from an unresolved V gene, and the remainder is unexplained. This sample is represented by about 91,000 clones; 95% to 97% of them were singletons. The ten largest clones take up under 0.04% of the sample. The sample consisted of naive CD4+ T cells sorted from blood. Reading the label with the study, this specimen's cell subset or site is: unstimulated naive T cells. The receptors derive from a human donor in good health.

This clone was seen only a few times. The rearrangement links TRBV7-9 to TRBJ1-1; D not resolved. The CDR3 loop spans 13 amino acids. The V and J ends lost 2 bases and 5 bases respectively, with 9 bases between them. Germline lookup yields CDR1 SEHNR and CDR2 FQNEAQ (reference sequence). CDR3 sequence (DNA): TGTGCCAGCAGCTTAACAGTAGTAACTGAAGCTTTCTTT. This codes for CASSLTVVTEAFF.

This chain joins TRBV19 and TRBJ2-2; a weak D match, TRBD1 (6 bases). This CDR3 is 14 amino acids long. CDR1 is LNHDA and CDR2 is SQIVND in the germline V gene (reference sequence). V dropped 6 bases and J dropped 5 bases, with 13 bases sitting between them. The CDR3 sequence is CASRTGIPTGELFF. For the CDR3, the DNA is TGTGCCAGTAGGACAGGAATCCCAACCGGGGAGCTGTTTTTT.

J is TRBJ2-2 and V is TRBV7-2; D perhaps matches TRBD1 (5 bases). The CDR3 covers 13 residues. Germline V gene sequence: CDR1 SGHTA, CDR2 FQGNSA. Trimming stripped 1 base from V and 6 bases from J, with 6 bases between. CDR3 nucleotides: TGTGCCAGCAGCTTAGTAGGGGCCGGGGAGCTGTTTTTT. Translating gives CASSLVGAGELFF.

This sequence joins TRBV15 and TRBJ2-3, with D perhaps matching TRBD2 (6 bases). Germline V gene sequence: CDR1 LNHNV, CDR2 YYDKDF (reference sequence). Between the trimmed V and J ends, which lost 1 base and 5 bases, there was a span of 13 bases. The CDR3 is made up of 15 amino acids. CDR3 sequence: CATSRGGLGGDTQYF. CDR3 in DNA: TGTGCCACCAGCAGAGGGGGCCTGGGGGGAGATACGCAGTATTTT.

The V and J genes are TRBV21-1 and TRBJ2-5. TRBV21-1 is assigned pseudogene status. This CDR3 region has 14 residues. CDR3 DNA: TGTGCCAGCAGCAAAGAGGGCGTTGAAGAGACCCAGTACTTC. It specifies CASSKEGVEETQYF.

The V call is TRBV18, the J call TRBJ1-5; D unclear. The CDR3 contains 15 residues. Germline V gene data show CDR1 as KGHSH and CDR2 as LQKENI. Trimming took 4 bases from V and 0 from J, leaving 10 bases between them. The CDR3 loop reads CASSRTPDSNQPQHF. Here the CDR3 DNA reads TGTGCCAGCTCACGGACGCCCGATAGCAATCAGCCCCAGCATTTT.

The chain carries TRBV5-4 and TRBJ2-1; 9 bases are shared with TRBD2. Germline values: CDR1 SGHNT, CDR2 YYREEE (reference sequence). V trimming: 0 bases; J trimming: 4 bases; junction bases outside the gene matches: 5. This CDR3 comprises 16 residues. CDR3 nucleotides: TGTGCCAGCAGCTTGGTAGAGCGGGGGGCTTACAATGAGCAGTTCTTC. This translates into CASSLVERGAYNEQFF. Looking up the rest from reference TRBV5-4 and TRBJ2-1 gives the full variable domain: ETGVTQSPTHLIKTRGQQVTLRCSSQSGHNTVSWYQQALGQGPQFIFQYYREEENGRGNFPPRFSGLQFPNYSSELNVNALELDDSALYLCASSLVERGAYNEQFFGPGTRLTVL.

V gene TRBV11-2 combines with J gene TRBJ2-2; the D gene is possibly TRBD2 (6 bases). CDR1 SGHAT and CDR2 FQNNGV come from the germline V gene. The CDR3 totals 17 residues. Deletions cut 5 bases from V and 0 bases from J, with 16 bases between. The CDR3 nucleotides are TGTGCCAGCAGCCCCCCGGGGCGGGGAACGAACACCGGGGAGCTGTTTTTT. This encodes CASSPPGRGTNTGELFF.

The chain uses TRBV18 and TRBJ1-6, with a tentative D call TRBD1 (6 bases). CDR3 length: 13 residues. The ends were cut back, 2 bases at V and 8 bases at J, with 7 bases in the middle. CDR1 is KGHSH and CDR2 is LQKENI in the germline V gene. CDR3 coding DNA: TGTGCCAGCTCACCATACAGGGATTCACCCCTCCACTTT. It is translated as CASSPYRDSPLHF. The entire variable domain, with the rest obtained from reference TRBV18 and TRBJ1-6, is as follows: NAGVMQNPRHLVRRRGQEARLRCSPMKGHSHVYWYRQLPEEGLKFMVYLQKENIIDESGMPKERFSAEFPKEGPSILRIQQVVRGDSAAYFCASSPYRDSPLHFGNGTRLTVT.

This chain uses TRBV7-3 with TRBJ2-2; D is undetermined. Trimming shortened V by 5 bases and J by 3 bases, and 10 bases separated the two germline ends. The CDR3 has 14 amino acids. Germline V CDR1 and CDR2: SGHTA, FQGTGA. CDR3 amino acids: CASSRYRDTGELFF. CDR3 in DNA: TGTGCCAGCAGCAGATATCGGGACACCGGGGAGCTGTTTTTT.

The V gene is TRBV7-2, the J gene TRBJ2-1; 8 nucleotides match TRBD2. Germline V CDR1 and CDR2: SGHTA, FQGNSA. The V segment lost 2 bases and the J segment 6 bases; nucleotides outside the gene matches: 3. This CDR3 is built from 14 residues. The CDR3 nucleotides read TGTGCCAGCAGCTTACTCGGGACTAGCAATGAGCAGTTCTTC. It translates to CASSLLGTSNEQFF. Based on the CDR3 plus reference TRBV7-2 and TRBJ2-1, the full variable domain is GAGVSQSPSNKVTEKGKDVELRCDPISGHTALYWYRQSLGQGLEFLIYFQGNSAPDKSGLPSDRFSAERTGGSVSTLTIQRTQQEDSAVYLCASSLLGTSNEQFFGPGTRLTVL.

CDR3 coding DNA: TGTGCCAGCAGCTTAGAAGTAGGCAGGGGCAATGAGCAGTTCTTC. The encoded protein is CASSLEVGRGNEQFF. This chain uses TRBV7-2 with TRBJ2-1; TRBD1 might be the D (6 bases). V lost 1 base, J lost 6 bases, and 13 bases lay in between. Germline values: CDR1 SGHTA, CDR2 FQGNSA. The CDR3 is 15 amino acids. Supplemented by reference TRBV7-2 and TRBJ2-1, the full variable domain reads GAGVSQSPSNKVTEKGKDVELRCDPISGHTALYWYRQSLGQGLEFLIYFQGNSAPDKSGLPSDRFSAERTGGSVSTLTIQRTQQEDSAVYLCASSLEVGRGNEQFFGPGTRLTVL.

The chain couples TRBV28 to TRBJ1-2; D is perhaps TRBD1 (5 bases). V was trimmed by 3 bases and J by 6 bases, leaving 11 bases between them. Germline V lookup: CDR1 MDHEN, CDR2 SYDVKM. This CDR3 comprises 13 residues. The DNA for the CDR3 is TGTGCCAGCAGTTTCCTCGCAGGGCATGGCTACACCTTC. Translation: CASSFLAGHGYTF.

The V and J genes are TRBV5-4 and TRBJ1-2, with 7 bases fitting TRBD1. The CDR3 has 13 residues. The V gene end was trimmed by 4 bases and the J gene end by 8 bases; junction bases not matched to a gene: 8. The germline V gene has CDR1 SGHNT and CDR2 YYREEE (reference sequence). The CDR3 here is CASSPPGTAGYTF. The CDR3 coding sequence is TGTGCCAGCAGCCCCCCCGGGACAGCCGGCTACACCTTC.

This chain joins TRBV6-5 and TRBJ1-4; unclear D gene. Trimming pared 3 bases from V and 0 bases from J, leaving 8 bases between. CDR1 is MNHEY, CDR2 SVGAGI, per germline. This CDR3 is 15 amino acids long. The CDR3 sequence is CASSYTRPTNEKLFF. In DNA, the CDR3 is TGTGCCAGCAGTTATACACGTCCAACTAATGAAAAACTGTTTTTT.

The V call is TRBV19, the J call TRBJ1-1, with D possibly TRBD1 on 5 matching bases. V gave up 3 bases and J gave up 0 bases, with 8 bases separating them. CDR3 length: 14 amino acids. Germline V lookup: CDR1 LNHDA, CDR2 SQIVND (reference sequence). CDR3 nucleotides: TGTGCCAGTAGTATCGGCAGGGTGAACACTGAAGCTTTCTTT. It encodes CASSIGRVNTEAFF. Full variable domain (remainder filled in from reference TRBV19 and TRBJ1-1): DGGITQSPKYLFRKEGQNVTLSCEQNLNHDAMYWYRQDPGQGLRLIYYSQIVNDFQKGDIAEGYSVSREKKESFPLTVTSAQKNPTAFYLCASSIGRVNTEAFFGQGTRLTVV.

The CDR3 region is CASSEGRGYTF. The CDR3 region has the DNA TGTGCCAGCAGTGAAGGGAGAGGCTACACCTTC. The chain uses TRBV28 and TRBJ1-2; D unclear. V shed 5 bases and J shed 8 bases, with 9 bases lying between them. The CDR3 extends over 11 amino acids. Germline CDR1 MDHEN, CDR2 SYDVKM.

This rearrangement joins TRBV10-3 to TRBJ1-1; D is perhaps TRBD1 (5 bases). Trimming stripped 0 bases from V and 1 base from J, with 12 bases between. Germline CDR1 is ENHRY and CDR2 is SYGVKD. CDR3 size: 16 residues. DNA of the CDR3: TGTGCCATCAGTGAGTCGAACCAGGGTGCGAACACTGAAGCTTTCTTT. Amino acid sequence: CAISESNQGANTEAFF.

The CDR3 protein is CASSLGSPGKSGANVLTF. The CDR3 bases are TGTGCCAGCAGCTTAGGCTCCCCAGGGAAGTCTGGGGCCAACGTCCTGACTTTC. The V and J genes are TRBV7-2 and TRBJ2-6, with a possible D match to TRBD1 (5 bases). The V gene's germline CDR1 is SGHTA and CDR2 FQGNSA. CDR3 length equals 18 residues. V was pared by 1 base and J by 1 base, with 14 bases between.

V usage is TRBV27 and J usage is TRBJ2-7; weak D call: TRBD1 (5 bases). Per the germline V gene, CDR1 is MNHEY and CDR2 is SMNVEV (reference sequence). V was trimmed by 3 bases and J by 3 bases, leaving 27 bases between them. The CDR3 is made up of 19 amino acids. The CDR3 coding sequence is TGTGCCAGCAGTTTCAACAGGCTAACCCAGGAGCCAGGATTCTACGAGCAGTACTTC. Its protein is CASSFNRLTQEPGFYEQYF.

This rearrangement joins TRBV6-1 to TRBJ2-5; weak D call: TRBD1 (5 bases). Per the germline V gene, CDR1 is MNHNS and CDR2 is SASEGT. V gave up 6 bases and J gave up 3 bases, with 8 bases separating them. The CDR3 runs 12 residues. CDR3 sequence reads: CASSFREETQYF. The CDR3 DNA follows: TGTGCCAGCAGCTTCAGGGAAGAGACCCAGTACTTC.